This paragraph covers one T cell receptor (beta chain) sequence. Its antigen target is currently unknown. No base quality information exists; no much larger clone differs at one position. Genomic DNA was isolated using the Qiagen DNeasy kit from unsorted PBMCs as well as from negatively selected CD4+ and CD8+ fractions. TCR beta CDR3 regions were subjected to amplification by immunoSEQ multiplex PCR with primers that anneal to V and J segments. A synthetic immune receptor repertoire was used to minimize amplification bias, and any residual bias was removed computationally once sequencing was done. On the study's bioinformatics: Repertoire diversity was quantified as the Shannon entropy index using custom Python scripts. Unsorted, CD4+ and CD8+ repertoires were examined separately, except in combined analyses, for which CD4+ and CD8+ sequences were merged in silico. Clonal expansion was defined as at least a 2-fold frequency increase after treatment relative to C1D1, with a pseudocount of 0.5 for undetected baseline clones. Singleton clones were defined as clones with 0 or 1 copy at C1D1, and non-singleton clones were defined as clones with 2 or more copies. Clones expanded in unsorted samples were labelled as CD4+, CD8+ or unknown by matching protein sequences in sorted samples from the same patient. Wilcoxon tests were applied to paired samples to test diversity changes from C1D1 to C4D1. TCRdb stores this immuneACCESS table with in-frame sequences only. Part of the clones is absent; in the studies checked, under half of the shortfall reflects unresolved V genes, and no reason is known for the rest. V and J calls and clone size follow that table, whereas D and trimming were derived from the DNA. This sample holds roughly 90,000 clones; roughly 76% were observed only once. In total, the top ten clones hold roughly 15% of the sample.

CDR1 LNHNV and CDR2 YYDKDF are derived from the germline V gene (reference sequence). From the cysteine through the phenylalanine, the CDR3 covers 13 amino acids. Of all the DNA, just the CDR3 is kept, 39 bases in frame from base 1. V is pared back by 3 bases and J by 2 bases, with 2 bases lying between the germline termini. This specimen's time point label, interpreted: cycle 2 day 1 (C2D1) of nivolumab. Every trial patient had relapsed following autologous stem cell transplantation, and prior brentuximab vedotin exposure was what differed among cohorts A, B and C. A total of 50 to 70 patients with relapsed/refractory classical Hodgkin lymphoma made up the trial cohort, and each patient's best overall response was complete response, partial response or progressive disease. In the multi-cohort phase II CheckMate 205 trial, trial patients received single-agent nivolumab. Best overall response was determined by an independent review committee according to the 2007 International Working Group response criteria. Trial PBMCs were collected just before the start of nivolumab (C1D1) and during therapy at cycle 2 day 1 and cycle 4 day 1. Peripheral blood was collected in 8 mL Vacutainer Cell Preparation Tubes, from which PBMCs were isolated by centrifugation and then cryopreserved.

This sample is part of a study of PD-1 blockade in classical Hodgkin lymphoma (dated by TCRdb to 2019 to 2021). General notes on the study: Nivolumab dosing was 3 mg/kg intravenously every 2 weeks, continuing until either disease progression or unacceptable toxicity. The study used CyTOF and TCR beta sequencing to define a peripheral blood immune signature of response to PD-1 blockade in classical Hodgkin lymphoma. General study outcomes and caveats: Only a single clinical trial cohort was studied, and what caused the repertoire differences, possibly disease activity or prior therapy, remained undefined. Among trial patients, those achieving complete response had baseline diversity similar to that of newly diagnosed patients, while diversity was significantly lower in partial responders and progressors. Lower diversity was seen in patients whose nivolumab began less than 1 year after ASCT, and these patients were left out of later analyses so that immune reconstitution would not confound the results. CD4+ but not CD8+ TCR diversity rose significantly by C4D1 (p=0.0027 vs p=0.16), most apparent in complete responders (p=0.02). Newly diagnosed patients were reported to have lower baseline TCR diversity than healthy donors, and relapsed/refractory patients were reported to have lower baseline TCR diversity still.

This material consisted of peripheral blood mononuclear cells (PBMCs), taken before the second cycle of nivolumab. This receptor chain uses TRBV15 and TRBJ2-6; no D segment can be confidently identified. This TCR was sampled from a human donor with classical Hodgkin lymphoma. In nucleotide form, the sequence is TGTGCCACCAGCAGGGCTGGGGCCAACGTCCTGACTTTC. The encoded protein is CATSRAGANVLTF.